What follows are 2 T cell receptor beta chains derived from one specimen sequenced in a study of T cells in Graves' hyperthyroidism and ophthalmopathy. Amplification targeted TCR beta CDR3 regions from RNA transcripts. RT-PCR in the first round (using the HTBI primer set) targeted the TCR CDR3. TCRdb re-analysed the multiplex PCR reads in MiXCR, keeping a single row per CDR3 protein. The sample has 350,000 to 450,000 distinct CDR3 sequences, 14% seen once. The specimen was blood. These receptors were collected from an older woman with Graves' hyperthyroidism.

This clonotype has a count of ten or more. The V and J genes are TRBV5-1 and TRBJ2-1; TRBD2 matches at 14 bases. The CDR3 runs to 17 residues. Germline V gene data show CDR1 as SGHRS and CDR2 as YFSETQ. Germline trimming cut 4 bases from V and 6 bases from J; bases unmatched to any gene: 9. CDR3 amino acids: CASSPRGLAGAFNEQFF. CDR3 sequence (DNA): TGCGCCAGCAGCCCACGGGGACTAGCGGGAGCTTTCAATGAGCAGTTCTTC.

This clonotype appeared a few times. J is TRBJ1-1 and V is TRBV7-9; TRBD1 might be the D (6 bases). Per germline, CDR1 SEHNR and CDR2 FQNEAQ (reference sequence). CDR3 length: 15 amino acids. Trimming removed 5 bases from V and 4 bases from J, with 17 bases in between. The CDR3 protein is CASSPKFRGRTEAFF. CDR3 in DNA: TGTGCCAGCAGCCCTAAATTCAGGGGTCGCACTGAAGCTTTCTTT.